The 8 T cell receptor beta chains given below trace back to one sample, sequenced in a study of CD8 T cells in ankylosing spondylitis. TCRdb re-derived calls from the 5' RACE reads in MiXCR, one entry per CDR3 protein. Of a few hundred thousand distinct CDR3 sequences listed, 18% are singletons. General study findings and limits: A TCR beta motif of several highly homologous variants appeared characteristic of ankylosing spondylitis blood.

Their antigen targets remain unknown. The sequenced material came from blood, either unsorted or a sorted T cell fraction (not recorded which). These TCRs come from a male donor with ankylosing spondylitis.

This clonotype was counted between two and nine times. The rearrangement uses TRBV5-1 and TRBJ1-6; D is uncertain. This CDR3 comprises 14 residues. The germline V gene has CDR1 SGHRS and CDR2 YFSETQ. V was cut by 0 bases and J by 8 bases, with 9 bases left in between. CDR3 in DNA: TGCGCCAGCAGCTTGGAGGGCGGGGATTCACCCCTCCACTTT. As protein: CASSLEGGDSPLHF.

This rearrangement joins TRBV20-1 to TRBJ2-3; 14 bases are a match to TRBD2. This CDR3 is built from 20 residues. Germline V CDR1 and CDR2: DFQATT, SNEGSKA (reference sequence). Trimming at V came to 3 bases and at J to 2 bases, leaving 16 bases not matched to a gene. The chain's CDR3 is CSASPIERGTSGGPTDTQYF. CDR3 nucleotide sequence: TGCAGTGCTAGCCCGATCGAGCGGGGGACTAGCGGGGGCCCCACAGATACGCAGTATTTT.

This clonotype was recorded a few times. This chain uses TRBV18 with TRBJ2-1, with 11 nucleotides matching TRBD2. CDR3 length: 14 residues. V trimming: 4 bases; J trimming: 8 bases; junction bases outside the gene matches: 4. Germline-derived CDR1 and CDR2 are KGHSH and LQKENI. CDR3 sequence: CASSLAGGLDEQFF. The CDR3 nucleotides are TGTGCCAGCTCACTAGCGGGAGGGCTGGATGAGCAGTTCTTC.

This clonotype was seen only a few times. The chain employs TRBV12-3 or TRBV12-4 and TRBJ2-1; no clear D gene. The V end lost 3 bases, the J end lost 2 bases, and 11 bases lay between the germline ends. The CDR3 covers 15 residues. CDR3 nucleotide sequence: TGTGCCAGCAGTTTGTTCAGCGCAACCTACAATGAGCAGTTCTTC. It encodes CASSLFSATYNEQFF.

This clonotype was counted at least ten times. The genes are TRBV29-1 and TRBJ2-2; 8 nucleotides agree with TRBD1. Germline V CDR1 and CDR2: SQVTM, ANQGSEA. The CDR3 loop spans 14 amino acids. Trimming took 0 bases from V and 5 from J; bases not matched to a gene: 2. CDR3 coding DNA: TGCAGCGTTGAAGAGGGGACAGGAACCGGGGAGCTGTTTTTT. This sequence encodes CSVEEGTGTGELFF.

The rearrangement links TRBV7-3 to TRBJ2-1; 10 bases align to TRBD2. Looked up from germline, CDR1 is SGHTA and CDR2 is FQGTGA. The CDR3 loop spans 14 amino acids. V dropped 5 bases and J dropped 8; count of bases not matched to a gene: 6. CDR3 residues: CASSLAGDSDEQFF. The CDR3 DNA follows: TGTGCCAGCAGCCTAGCGGGAGATTCAGATGAGCAGTTCTTC. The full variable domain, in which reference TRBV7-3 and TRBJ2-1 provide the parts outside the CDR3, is GAGVSQTPSNKVTEKGKYVELRCDPISGHTALYWYRQSLGQGPEFLIYFQGTGAADDSGLPNDRFFAVRPEGSVSTLKIQRTERGDSAVYLCASSLAGDSDEQFFGPGTRLTVL.

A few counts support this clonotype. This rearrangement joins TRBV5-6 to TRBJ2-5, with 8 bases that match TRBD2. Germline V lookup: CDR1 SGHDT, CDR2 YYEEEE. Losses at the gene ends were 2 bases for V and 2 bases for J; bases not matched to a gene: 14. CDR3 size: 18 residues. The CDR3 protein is CASSLSPTKREFQETQYF. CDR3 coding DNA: TGTGCCAGCAGCTTATCCCCAACTAAGCGGGAGTTTCAAGAGACCCAGTACTTC.

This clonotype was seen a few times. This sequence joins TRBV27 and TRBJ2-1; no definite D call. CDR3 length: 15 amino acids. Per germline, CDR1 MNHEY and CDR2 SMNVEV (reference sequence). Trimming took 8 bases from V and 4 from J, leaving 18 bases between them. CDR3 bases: TGTGCCAGCTCCCCGGCTGAAGGCCCATACAATGAGCAGTTCTTC. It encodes CASSPAEGPYNEQFF.